A selection of T cell receptor beta chains follows, all from one sample in a study of blood T cells in healthy people across ages. A single record per CDR3 protein comes from TCRdb applying MiXCR to the 5' RACE reads. The data contain 800,000 to 950,000 distinct CDR3 sequences, 25% to 30% of them singletons. These data also featured in a second study, about T cells of mothers and their children.

Sequenced material: blood. The receptor source for this set is a woman aged 40 to 50 in good health. The CDR3 runs from the conserved cysteine through the conserved F or W. Fields, in order: J gene, V gene, D gene, clone size, CDR3 DNA, CDR3 protein. A D gene is named only where the DNA matches it firmly. Size tells how often a clone was seen (once, few, many) or the class of an expanded clone, and some rows leave it out.

J gene: TRBJ2-1
V gene: TRBV7-2
D gene: TRBD1
clone size: -
CDR3 DNA: TGTGCCAGCAGCTCCGGGACAGGGGGCGGCGGTGAGCAGTTCTTC
CDR3 protein: CASSSGTGGGGEQFF

J gene: TRBJ2-7
V gene: TRBV20-1
D gene: TRBD2
clone size: -
CDR3 DNA: TGCAGTGCTAGATCACGGACTAGCGGACCCCTGTACGAGCAGTACTTC
CDR3 protein: CSARSRTSGPLYEQYF

J gene: TRBJ2-1
V gene: TRBV27
D gene: TRBD1
clone size: -
CDR3 DNA: TGTGCCACTTCCCGACAGGGGAATGGTAGGGATGAGCAGTTCTTC
CDR3 protein: CATSRQGNGRDEQFF

J gene: TRBJ2-7
V gene: TRBV15
D gene: -
clone size: many
CDR3 DNA: TGTGCCACCAGCGATTGGGCCGACTCCTACGAGCAGTACTTC
CDR3 protein: CATSDWADSYEQYF

J gene: TRBJ1-2
V gene: TRBV4-3
D gene: -
clone size: few
CDR3 DNA: TGCGCCAGCAGCCAAGATGTACAGGGCCTCGTCGGCTACACCTTC
CDR3 protein: CASSQDVQGLVGYTF

J gene: TRBJ2-7
V gene: TRBV6-2/TRBV6-3
D gene: -
clone size: -
CDR3 DNA: TGTGCCAGCAGTTTGGGGACGAGGGCAGCACTCTCCTACGAGCGGTACTTC
CDR3 protein: CASSLGTRAALSYERYF

J gene: TRBJ1-2
V gene: TRBV28
D gene: -
clone size: many
CDR3 DNA: TGTGCCAGCAGCGGCCGGGGCGCGGGGGGCTACACCTTC
CDR3 protein: CASSGRGAGGYTF

J gene: TRBJ2-7
V gene: TRBV18
D gene: TRBD1
clone size: few
CDR3 DNA: TGTGCCAGCTCCCCGGCAGGGGGCACGATCGAGCAGTACTTC
CDR3 protein: CASSPAGGTIEQYF

J gene: TRBJ2-5
V gene: TRBV3-1
D gene: TRBD2
clone size: -
CDR3 DNA: TGTGCCAGCAGCCGACTAGCGGGGATTCAAGAGACCCAGTACTTC
CDR3 protein: CASSRLAGIQETQYF

J gene: TRBJ2-1
V gene: TRBV7-6
D gene: -
clone size: -
CDR3 DNA: TGTGCCAGCAGCCCCCTAGCGGGGACAGGTTACAATGAGCAGTTCTTC
CDR3 protein: CASSPLAGTGYNEQFF

J gene: TRBJ2-5
V gene: TRBV12-3/TRBV12-4
D gene: -
clone size: -
CDR3 DNA: TGTGCCGGCAGCGTCGGTCAGGGGCGCCCGTTTCAAGGGGCCCAGTACTTC
CDR3 protein: CAGSVGQGRPFQGAQYF

J gene: TRBJ2-1
V gene: TRBV29-1
D gene: -
clone size: -
CDR3 DNA: TGCAGCATGACTGGACCCAAATACAATGAGCAGTTCTTC
CDR3 protein: CSMTGPKYNEQFF

J gene: TRBJ1-2
V gene: TRBV28
D gene: TRBD1
clone size: -
CDR3 DNA: TGTGCCAGCAGTCCCTGGGGACAGGACCTCAACTATGACTACACCTTC
CDR3 protein: CASSPWGQDLNYDYTF

J gene: TRBJ2-7
V gene: TRBV29-1
D gene: -
clone size: many
CDR3 DNA: TGCAGCGTTGATGCCGGACCCTACGAGCAGTACTTC
CDR3 protein: CSVDAGPYEQYF

J gene: TRBJ1-2
V gene: TRBV29-1
D gene: -
clone size: many
CDR3 DNA: TGCAGCGTTGCAGGGTCCAACTATGGCTACACCTTC
CDR3 protein: CSVAGSNYGYTF

J gene: TRBJ1-1
V gene: TRBV27
D gene: -
clone size: many
CDR3 DNA: TGTGCCAGCAGCCCTGTACCGGGGACTGAAGCTTTCTTT
CDR3 protein: CASSPVPGTEAFF